This note documents a single T cell receptor beta chain sequence. Its antigen is not known. This specimen belongs to a study of T cell responses to AZD1222 COVID-19 vaccine. Study results and limitations: Recipients of AZD1222 seropositive at baseline numbered only 5 to 7.

The CDR3 contains 15 residues. CDR1 is LNHDA and CDR2 is SQIVND in the germline V gene (reference sequence). V lost 4 bases and J 3 bases, leaving 13 bases between the germline ends. TCRdb's table, derived via immunoSEQ multiplex PCR, lists solely in-frame clones and lacks some. This repertoire shows around 180,000 clones, 87% found once; its top ten account for less than 3%. The receptor's source is an adult in good health. The source was peripheral blood, collected on day 0 of MenACWY control vaccination. The chain uses TRBV19 and TRBJ1-5; the D gene is possibly TRBD1 (5 bases). The CDR3 DNA reads as TGTGCCAGTAGTAAGGACACTATAATCAATCAGCCCCAGCATTTT. Its protein is CASSKDTIINQPQHF.